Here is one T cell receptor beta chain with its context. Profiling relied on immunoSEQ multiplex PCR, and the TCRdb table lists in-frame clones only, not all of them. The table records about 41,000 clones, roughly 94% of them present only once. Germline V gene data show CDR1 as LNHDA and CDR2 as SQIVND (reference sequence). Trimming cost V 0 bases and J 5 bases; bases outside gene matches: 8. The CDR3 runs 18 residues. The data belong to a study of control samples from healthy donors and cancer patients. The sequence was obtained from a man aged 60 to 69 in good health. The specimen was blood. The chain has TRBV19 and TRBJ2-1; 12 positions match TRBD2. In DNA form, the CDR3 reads TGTGCCAGTAGTATAGATAGGACTAGCGGGAAGCGAGACAATGAGCAGTTCTTC. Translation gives CASSIDRTSGKRDNEQFF. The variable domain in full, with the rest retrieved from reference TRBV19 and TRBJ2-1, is DGGITQSPKYLFRKEGQNVTLSCEQNLNHDAMYWYRQDPGQGLRLIYYSQIVNDFQKGDIAEGYSVSREKKESFPLTVTSAQKNPTAFYLCASSIDRTSGKRDNEQFFGPGTRLTVL.